This note documents a single T cell receptor beta chain sequence. Its specificity is not known. The sample comes from a study of OX40 agonist ivuxolimab in advanced cancers. Study-level information: In this cohort, patients received ivuxolimab, an agonistic anti-OX40 (CD134) antibody.

Study-wide points: More expanded clones were seen, on average, in CD8+ T cells than in CD4+. What antigens the expanded peripheral T cells recognized was never established.

Produced via immunoSEQ multiplex PCR; TCRdb's table is partial and in-frame only. The data show about 32,000 clones, around nine tenths seen once. V lost 0 bases, J lost 8 bases, and 11 bases lay in between. Germline loops: CDR1 MNHEY, CDR2 SVGAGI. This CDR3 comprises 14 residues. The sequencing used CD4+ or CD8+ T cells sorted from blood, collected in a trial of the OX40 agonist ivuxolimab. This chain links TRBV6-5 with TRBJ1-3; D is unresolved. This sequence was found in an adult with an advanced solid tumor such as melanoma, head and neck, liver or kidney cancer. CDR3 region: CASSYSGRDDTIYF. As DNA, the CDR3 is TGTGCCAGCAGTTACTCGGGAAGGGATGACACCATATATTTT.